The rows below give T cell receptor beta chains drawn from one sample of a study of cytomegalovirus exposure and HLA in healthy donors. TCRdb's table, derived via immunoSEQ multiplex PCR, lists solely in-frame clones and lacks some. The top ten clones hold approximately 2.1% of a sample with under 90,000 clones, roughly 80% of them seen once. The sample was PBMCs. Receptors originate from a middle-aged man in good health and CMV-seronegative. CDR3s leave out the opening cysteine and the closing phenylalanine or tryptophan. Each record gives: J gene, D gene, V gene, CDR3 protein. The D gene is left open where the match is weak.

j_gene: TRBJ2-7; d_gene: .; v_gene: TRBV30; CDR3aa: AWSKGSSYEQY
j_gene: TRBJ1-5; d_gene: .; v_gene: TRBV18; CDR3aa: ASSPIREPQPQH
j_gene: TRBJ1-4; d_gene: .; v_gene: TRBV5-8; CDR3aa: ASTRGRQGNEKLF
j_gene: TRBJ1-2; d_gene: TRBD1; v_gene: TRBV5-6; CDR3aa: ASSFRDRALYGYT
j_gene: TRBJ1-1; d_gene: .; v_gene: TRBV6-1; CDR3aa: ATRELNTEAF
j_gene: TRBJ1-1; d_gene: TRBD1; v_gene: TRBV28; CDR3aa: ASISDRGLEAF
j_gene: TRBJ1-1; d_gene: .; v_gene: TRBV7-8; CDR3aa: ASSSRAEFTEAF
j_gene: TRBJ2-2; d_gene: .; v_gene: TRBV9; CDR3aa: ASSSSSGELF
j_gene: TRBJ1-1; d_gene: .; v_gene: TRBV30; CDR3aa: AWSPGLTNTEAF
j_gene: TRBJ2-7; d_gene: .; v_gene: TRBV7-2; CDR3aa: ASSFGGWRTPRGDYEQY
j_gene: TRBJ1-1; d_gene: .; v_gene: TRBV19; CDR3aa: ASSIMEGSEAF
j_gene: TRBJ1-4; d_gene: .; v_gene: TRBV27; CDR3aa: ASTGGAGSGEKLF
j_gene: TRBJ2-5; d_gene: .; v_gene: TRBV2; CDR3aa: ASSWDLGETQY
j_gene: TRBJ2-3; d_gene: .; v_gene: TRBV28; CDR3aa: ASSPQAGDTQY
j_gene: TRBJ1-2; d_gene: .; v_gene: TRBV27; CDR3aa: ASSPRGGRNYGYT
j_gene: TRBJ1-5; d_gene: .; v_gene: TRBV10-2; CDR3aa: ASSDHRDSFNQPQH
j_gene: TRBJ1-2; d_gene: TRBD1; v_gene: TRBV14; CDR3aa: ASSRTGESYGYT
j_gene: TRBJ1-2; d_gene: .; v_gene: TRBV29-1; CDR3aa: SDGGRLGTIDYT
j_gene: TRBJ2-3; d_gene: .; v_gene: TRBV6-1; CDR3aa: ASSEELVHSTDTQY
j_gene: TRBJ1-2; d_gene: TRBD1; v_gene: TRBV5-4; CDR3aa: ASSPSGTGVNGYT